The source of this TCR beta chain is a study of beta chain features in type 1 diabetes. CD4+ naive, central memory, regulatory and stem cell-like memory cells were sorted via CD45RO/CCR7/CD25/CD127/CD95/CD27. The entirety of the isolated RNA underwent reverse transcription, so expressed TCRB transcripts were sequenced. Data came from immunoSEQ multiplex PCR; TCRdb stores just in-frame clones and leaves some out. This table has about 130,000 clones, about a tenth appearing once. Trimming cost V 4 bases and J 6 bases, with 13 bases left between them. Germline CDR1 SNHLY, CDR2 FYNNEI. The CDR3 runs 15 residues. Whole-study findings and limits: Diminished insertions and augmented deletions at VDJ junctions characterized type 1 diabetes patients. Within each of all four CD4+ subsets, Type 1 diabetes patients had TCRB CDR3s that were moderately but significantly shorter.

This clone turned up a few times. Its antigen is currently unknown. The sample comprised central memory CD4+ T cells from blood. The TCR comes from a man aged 18 to 35 in good health. V gene TRBV2 combines with J gene TRBJ1-6, with TRBD1 as a possible D gene (5 bases). The CDR3 DNA follows: TGTGCCAGCAGTGGGGGGGGGAGACCTAATTCACCCCTCCACTTT. This encodes CASSGGGRPNSPLHF.